The clone carrying this T cell receptor beta chain showed up many times. No antigen is known for it. Breast cancer patients provided tissue from their axillary draining lymph nodes. This record comes from a study of breast tumors, draining lymph nodes, adjacent tissues. Overall study results and limits: Luminal-like breast cancer showed significantly higher tumor–nontumor repertoire similarity than basal-like.

The CDR3 sequence is 16 residues long. Trimming shortened V by 3 bases and J by 0 bases, and 11 bases separated the two germline ends. The V gene's germline CDR1 is SNHLY and CDR2 FYNNEI. TCRdb passed the multiplex PCR reads through MiXCR, listing each CDR3 protein once. This sample has approximately 130,000 distinct CDR3 sequences, with around 20% found just once. The chain combines TRBV2 with TRBJ2-2, with D perhaps TRBD2 (5 bases). The receptor comes from a female donor with breast cancer. Some clones in this sample may be carry-over from other donors' samples. Sequenced input: axillary lymph node tissue. Written as DNA, the CDR3 is TGTGCCAGCAGTGAGAGGGAGATAACGAACACCGGGGAGCTGTTTTTT. Its translation: CASSEREITNTGELFF.